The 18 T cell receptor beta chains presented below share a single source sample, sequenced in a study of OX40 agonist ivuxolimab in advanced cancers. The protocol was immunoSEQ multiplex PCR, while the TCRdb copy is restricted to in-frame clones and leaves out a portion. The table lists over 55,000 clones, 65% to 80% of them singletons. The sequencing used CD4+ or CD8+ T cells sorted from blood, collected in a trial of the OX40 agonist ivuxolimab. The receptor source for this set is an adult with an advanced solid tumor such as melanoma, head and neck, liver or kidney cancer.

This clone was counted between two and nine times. CDR3 coding DNA: TGTGCCAGCTCACCACCAGGGGGACCCCAGCATTTT. Residues: CASSPPGGPQHF. This rearrangement joins TRBV18 to TRBJ1-5, with D tentatively TRBD1 (6 bases). Germline V gene sequence: CDR1 KGHSH, CDR2 LQKENI. Trimming pared 0 bases from V and 10 bases from J, leaving 7 bases between. CDR3 length: 12 amino acids.

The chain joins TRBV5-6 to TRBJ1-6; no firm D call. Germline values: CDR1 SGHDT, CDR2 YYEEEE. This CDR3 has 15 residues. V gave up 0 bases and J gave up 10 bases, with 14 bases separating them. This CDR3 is CASSLEEVRASPLHF. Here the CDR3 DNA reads TGTGCCAGCAGCTTGGAGGAGGTCCGGGCGTCACCCCTCCACTTT.

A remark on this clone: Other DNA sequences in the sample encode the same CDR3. CDR3 loop: CASSVVGDGTDTQYF. The CDR3 bases are TGTGCCAGCAGCGTAGTAGGAGACGGCACAGATACGCAGTATTTT. The chain links TRBV9 to TRBJ2-3; D unclear. CDR3 size: 15 residues. V lost 0 bases and J lost 1, with 9 bases in between. In germline, CDR1 is SGDLS, CDR2 YYNGEE.

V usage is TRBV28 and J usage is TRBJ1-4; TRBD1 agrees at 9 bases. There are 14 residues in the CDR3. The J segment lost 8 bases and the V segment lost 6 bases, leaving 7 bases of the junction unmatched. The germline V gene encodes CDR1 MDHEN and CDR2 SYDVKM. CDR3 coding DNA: TGTGCCAGCAGACTGACAGGGGGACGCGAAAAACTGTTTTTT. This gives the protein CASRLTGGREKLFF.

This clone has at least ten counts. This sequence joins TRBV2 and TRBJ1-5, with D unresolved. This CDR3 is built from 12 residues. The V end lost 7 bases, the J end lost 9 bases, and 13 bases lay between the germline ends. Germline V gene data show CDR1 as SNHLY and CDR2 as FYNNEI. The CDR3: CASTGGPWPQHF. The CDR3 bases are TGTGCCAGCACTGGAGGCCCCTGGCCCCAGCATTTT.

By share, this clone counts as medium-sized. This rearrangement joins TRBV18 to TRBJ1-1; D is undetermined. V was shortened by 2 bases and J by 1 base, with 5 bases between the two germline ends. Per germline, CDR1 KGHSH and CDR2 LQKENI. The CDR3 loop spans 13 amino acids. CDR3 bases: TGTGCCAGCTCACCAGGGTCGAACACTGAAGCTTTCTTT. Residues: CASSPGSNTEAFF.

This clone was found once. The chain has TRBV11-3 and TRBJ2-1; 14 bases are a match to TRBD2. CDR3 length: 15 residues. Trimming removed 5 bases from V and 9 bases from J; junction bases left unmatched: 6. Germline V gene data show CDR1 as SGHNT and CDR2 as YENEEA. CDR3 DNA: TGTGCCAGCAGCCCCGGGGGACTAGCGGGGGCTGAGCAGTTCTTC. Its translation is CASSPGGLAGAEQFF.

DNA for the CDR3: TGTGCCAGTAGGGATCGACTAGCGCCCGATACGCAGTATTTT. It encodes CASRDRLAPDTQYF. This chain joins TRBV19 and TRBJ2-3; 8 bases are shared with TRBD2. The CDR3 has 14 amino acids. Germline trimming cut 6 bases from V and 6 bases from J; bases unmatched to any gene: 8. The germline V gene has CDR1 LNHDA and CDR2 SQIVND (reference sequence).

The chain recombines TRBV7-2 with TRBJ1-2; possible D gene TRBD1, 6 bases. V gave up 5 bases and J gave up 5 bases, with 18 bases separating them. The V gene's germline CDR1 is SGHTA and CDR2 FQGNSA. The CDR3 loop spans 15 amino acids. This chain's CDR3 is CASSPGDRDTYGYTF. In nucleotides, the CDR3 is TGTGCCAGCAGCCCAGGCGACCGGGACACTTATGGCTACACCTTC. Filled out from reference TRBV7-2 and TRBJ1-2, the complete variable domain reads GAGVSQSPSNKVTEKGKDVELRCDPISGHTALYWYRQSLGQGLEFLIYFQGNSAPDKSGLPSDRFSAERTGGSVSTLTIQRTQQEDSAVYLCASSPGDRDTYGYTFGSGTRLTVV.

CDR3 nucleotides: TGCGCCAGCAACCCGGGCCTCTACAATGAGCAGTTCTTC. It is translated as CASNPGLYNEQFF. This chain links TRBV10-2 with TRBJ2-1; D ambiguous. Per the germline V gene, CDR1 is WSHSY and CDR2 is SAAADI. This CDR3 comprises 13 residues. The V end was cut by 7 bases, the J end by 3 bases, with 10 bases between.

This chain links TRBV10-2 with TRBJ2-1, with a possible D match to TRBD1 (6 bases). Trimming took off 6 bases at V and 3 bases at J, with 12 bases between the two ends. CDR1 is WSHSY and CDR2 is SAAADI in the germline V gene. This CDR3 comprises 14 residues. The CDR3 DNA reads TGCGCCAGCAGGCCCGGACAGATCTACAATGAGCAGTTCTTC. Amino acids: CASRPGQIYNEQFF.

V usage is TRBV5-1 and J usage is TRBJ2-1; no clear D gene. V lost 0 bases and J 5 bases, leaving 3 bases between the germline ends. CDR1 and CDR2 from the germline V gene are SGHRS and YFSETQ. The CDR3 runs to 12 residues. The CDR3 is CASSLENNEQFF. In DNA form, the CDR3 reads TGCGCCAGCAGCTTGGAGAACAATGAGCAGTTCTTC.

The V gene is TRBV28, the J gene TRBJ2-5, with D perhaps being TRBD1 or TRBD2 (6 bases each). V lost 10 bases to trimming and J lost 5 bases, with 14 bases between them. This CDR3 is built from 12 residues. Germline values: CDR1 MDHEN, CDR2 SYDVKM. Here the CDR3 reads CATARGRETQYF. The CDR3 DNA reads TGTGCCACCGCCCGGGGGCGGGAGACCCAGTACTTC.

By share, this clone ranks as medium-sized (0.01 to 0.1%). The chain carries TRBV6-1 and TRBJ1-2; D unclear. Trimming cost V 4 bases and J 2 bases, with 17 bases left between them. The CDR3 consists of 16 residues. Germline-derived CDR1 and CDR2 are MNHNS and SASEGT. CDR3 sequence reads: CASSAVGVEENYGYTF. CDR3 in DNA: TGTGCCAGCAGTGCCGTTGGTGTTGAGGAGAACTATGGCTACACCTTC.

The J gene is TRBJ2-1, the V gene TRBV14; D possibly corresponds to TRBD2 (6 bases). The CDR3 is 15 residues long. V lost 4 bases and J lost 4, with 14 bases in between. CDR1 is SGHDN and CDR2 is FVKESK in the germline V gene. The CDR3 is CASSLRRDLYNEQFF. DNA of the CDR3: TGTGCCAGCAGCCTGCGGCGGGACCTTTACAATGAGCAGTTCTTC.

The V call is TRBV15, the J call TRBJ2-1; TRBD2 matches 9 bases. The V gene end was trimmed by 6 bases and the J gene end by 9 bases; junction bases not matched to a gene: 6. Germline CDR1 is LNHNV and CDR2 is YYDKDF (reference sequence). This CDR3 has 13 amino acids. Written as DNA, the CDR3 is TGTGCCACCAGATCCGGGACTAGCTTTGAGCAGTTCTTC. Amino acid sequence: CATRSGTSFEQFF.

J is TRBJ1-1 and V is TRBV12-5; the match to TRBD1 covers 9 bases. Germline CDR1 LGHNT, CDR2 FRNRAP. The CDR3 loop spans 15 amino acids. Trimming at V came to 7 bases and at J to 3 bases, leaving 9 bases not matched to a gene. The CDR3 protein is CASARGQGSDTEAFF. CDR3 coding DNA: TGTGCTAGTGCCCGTGGACAGGGGAGCGACACTGAAGCTTTCTTT.

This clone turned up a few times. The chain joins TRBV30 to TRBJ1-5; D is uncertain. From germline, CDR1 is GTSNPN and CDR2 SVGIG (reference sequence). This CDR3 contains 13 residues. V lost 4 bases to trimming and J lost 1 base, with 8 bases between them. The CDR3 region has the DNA TGTGCCTGGAACCAGGACAGCAATCAGCCCCAGCATTTT. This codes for CAWNQDSNQPQHF.